The subject of this entry is one T cell receptor beta chain. This record comes from a study of blood T cell repertoires in COVID-19. V shed 5 bases and J 2 bases; nucleotides not matched to a gene: 10. Per germline, CDR1 MNHEY and CDR2 SMNVEV (reference sequence). CDR3 length equals 17 residues. As handled by the study authors: For nucleated cells, counts were estimated from reference gene primer amplification. Sequencing was performed with immunoSEQ multiplex PCR; in TCRdb, only in-frame clones are kept and a portion is missing. V and J calls and clone size follow that table, whereas D and trimming were derived from the DNA. The data hold more than 350,000 clones, with about 90% observed a single time.

Sequenced input: peripheral blood. The sequence derives from a woman aged 25-40 years with COVID-19, enrolled during active disease. V and J are TRBV27 and TRBJ1-2; 11 bases align to TRBD1. The CDR3 reads CASSPRTGGVTNYGYTF. Written as DNA, the CDR3 is TGTGCCAGCAGTCCCCGGACAGGGGGCGTTACGAACTATGGCTACACCTTC.